This T cell receptor beta chain was obtained from a study of blood T cell repertoires in COVID-19. Looking at the study overall: The study drew acute and convalescent COVID-19 samples from the United States, Italy and Spain. Sources were T cells, B-cell-depleted T cells, or PBMCs; the material itself was cDNA or gDNA.

Seattle researchers signed up patients amid active infection and tracked them longitudinally. The trim removed 1 base at V and 7 bases at J, leaving 3 bases unmatched. The CDR3 is 15 amino acids. Germline-derived CDR1 and CDR2 are SGHNT and YENEEA. Source study methods: Amplification of reference gene primers provided the estimated nucleated cell counts. Generated by immunoSEQ multiplex PCR, the TCRdb table keeps only in-frame clones and is missing some. V and J calls and clone size are those listed in that table; D and trimming were worked out from the DNA. Seen here are over 450,000 clones, 85% to 90% observed once, and the top ten hold roughly 0.9%.

This clonotype was obtained from a man between 18 and 29 years old with COVID-19, enrolled during active disease. This rearrangement joins TRBV11-3 to TRBJ2-3; 12 bases match TRBD2. Material for sequencing was peripheral blood. The CDR3 protein is CASSLGLAGVNTQYF. The CDR3 DNA reads TGTGCCAGCAGCTTAGGACTAGCGGGAGTGAATACGCAGTATTTT.